This T cell receptor beta chain was identified during a study of Ad26.COV2.S vaccination and SARS-CoV-2 variants. Study context: It was the COV1001 Ad26.COV2.S trial arm that included the donor. Once, or twice with 56 days between doses, Ad26.COV2.S was given intramuscularly.

Concerning this clone: Its specificity is not known.

V was cut by 4 bases and J by 2 bases, with 13 bases left in between. CDR3 length equals 14 residues. Germline CDR1 and CDR2: SGHKS and YYEKEE (reference sequence). Treatment reported: 15 to 20 received Ad26.COV2.S at low or high dose, single or two shots; five or six received placebo; per-sample allocation not given. Specimen acquisition occurred on day 63 following the initial vaccine or placebo injection. General study findings and limits: It was vaccine recipients, not placebo recipients, who had the higher spike-specific TCR breadth. Breadth and depth estimates from TCRs may understate total T cell responses.

Clones were read by immunoSEQ multiplex PCR, and TCRdb kept only the in-frame ones, dropping some. The table has approximately 460,000 clones, 80% to 90% seen once. This clonotype originated in a person aged 18-60 years who received the Ad26.COV2.S COVID-19 vaccine or a placebo. The chain recombines TRBV5-5 with TRBJ2-7; D is uncertain. The sample was peripheral blood, taken in a trial of Ad26.COV2.S vaccine versus placebo. The chain's CDR3 is CASSPDKPPYEQYF. For the CDR3, the DNA is TGTGCCAGCAGCCCCGACAAACCGCCCTACGAGCAGTACTTC.